The 13 T cell receptor beta chains reported below all come from one sample, sequenced in a study of CD8 T cells in ankylosing spondylitis. Study-level findings and limits: One TCR beta motif, made up of about 8 highly homologous variants, appeared characteristic of ankylosing spondylitis blood.

No antigens are known for them. TCRdb analysed the 5' RACE reads with MiXCR anew, one entry per CDR3 protein. The data hold 650,000 to 800,000 distinct CDR3 sequences, with roughly 19% observed a single time. The specimen was blood, either unsorted or a sorted T cell fraction (not recorded which). All receptors derive from a male donor with ankylosing spondylitis.

This rearrangement joins TRBV7-9 to TRBJ1-1; D is unresolved. The CDR3 has 15 amino acids. The germline CDR1 and CDR2 sequences are SEHNR and FQNEAQ (reference sequence). Trimming took off 3 bases at V and 1 base at J, with 12 bases between the two ends. The CDR3 protein is CASSLIGRGNTEAFF. CDR3 DNA: TGTGCCAGCAGCTTGATCGGGCGTGGGAACACTGAAGCTTTCTTT.

This clonotype has at least ten counts. V and J are TRBV12-3 or TRBV12-4 and TRBJ2-7; D might be TRBD1 (6 bases). V lost 6 bases and J 0 bases, leaving 12 bases between the germline ends. This CDR3 region has 14 residues. CDR3 region: CASRWTVDSYEQYF. DNA for the CDR3: TGTGCCAGCAGGTGGACAGTCGACTCCTACGAGCAGTACTTC.

There are a few counts of this clonotype. The gene calls are TRBV5-6 and TRBJ2-3; D not resolved. This CDR3 comprises 14 residues. Germline CDR1 and CDR2: SGHDT and YYEEEE. With 0 bases removed from V and 4 bases from J, the gap between germline ends came to 9 bases. CDR3 sequence (DNA): TGTGCCAGCAGCTTGGGCGGCAAGTCAGATACGCAGTATTTT. It yields the protein CASSLGGKSDTQYF.

The V call is TRBV20-1, the J call TRBJ2-7; TRBD2 is a possible D gene (5 bases). The CDR3 spans 12 residues. Germline CDR1 DFQATT, CDR2 SNEGSKA (reference sequence). With 6 bases removed from V and 3 bases from J, the gap between germline ends came to 12 bases. The CDR3 spells CSARYEGYEQYF. CDR3 in DNA: TGCAGTGCACGGTACGAGGGCTACGAGCAGTACTTC.

This sequence joins TRBV10-3 and TRBJ2-5; D is unclear. CDR3 length: 12 residues. CDR1 is ENHRY and CDR2 is SYGVKD in the germline V gene. V was cut by 9 bases and J by 5 bases, with 13 bases left in between. Here the CDR3 reads CAIGGDGETQYF. In DNA form, the CDR3 reads TGTGCCATAGGTGGGGATGGGGAGACCCAGTACTTC.

The rearrangement links TRBV12-3 or TRBV12-4 to TRBJ2-7, with 9 bases identical to TRBD1. Unmatched junction bases numbered 7, after V lost 6 bases and J lost 4 bases. The CDR3 extends over 14 amino acids. The CDR3 sequence is CASSTTGGRYEQYF. Here the CDR3 DNA reads TGTGCCAGCAGCACTACAGGGGGCAGGTACGAGCAGTACTTC.

The chain combines TRBV5-1 with TRBJ2-2, with 11 bases fitting TRBD2. The CDR3 sequence is 16 residues long. J was trimmed by 3 bases and V by 4 bases; bases with no gene match: 5. Germline V gene data show CDR1 as SGHRS and CDR2 as YFSETQ. For the CDR3, the DNA is TGCGCCAGCAGCGTGTTAGCGGGAGGGGACACCGGGGAGCTGTTTTTT. Encoded protein: CASSVLAGGDTGELFF.

This clonotype was counted only a few times. This chain joins TRBV7-6 and TRBJ1-6; 8 bases agree with TRBD1. This CDR3 spans 14 amino acids. The germline CDR1 and CDR2 sequences are SGHVS and FNYEAQ. The ends lost 5 bases at V and 6 bases at J; junction bases unmatched: 3. CDR3 nucleotide sequence: TGTGCCAGCAGCCAGGGGGCAAGTAATTCACCCCTCCACTTT. Its protein product is CASSQGASNSPLHF. The full variable domain, completed using reference TRBV7-6 and TRBJ1-6, is GAGVSQSPRYKVTKRGQDVALRCDPISGHVSLYWYRQALGQGPEFLTYFNYEAQQDKSGLPNDRFSAERPEGSISTLTIQRTEQRDSAMYRCASSQGASNSPLHFGNGTRLTVT.

This chain links TRBV5-1 with TRBJ2-1; 11 bases align to TRBD2. The CDR3 has 16 residues. V lost 2 bases and J lost 8; bases outside the gene matches: 9. CDR1 is SGHRS and CDR2 is YFSETQ in the germline V gene. The CDR3 sequence: CASSFFPTSGVYEQFF. The DNA of the CDR3 is TGCGCCAGCAGCTTTTTCCCGACTAGCGGGGTCTATGAGCAGTTCTTC. Together with reference TRBV5-1 and TRBJ2-1, the CDR3 gives the full variable domain: KAGVTQTPRYLIKTRGQQVTLSCSPISGHRSVSWYQQTPGQGLQFLFEYFSETQRNKGNFPGRFSGRQFSNSRSEMNVSTLELGDSALYLCASSFFPTSGVYEQFFGPGTRLTVL.

This clonotype was observed a few times. The CDR3 sequence is CASSLDYSYEQYF. The DNA for the CDR3 is TGTGCCAGCAGTTTAGACTACTCCTACGAGCAGTACTTC. The rearrangement joins TRBV27 to TRBJ2-7; TRBD2 might be the D (5 bases). The CDR3 contains 13 residues. Germline CDR1 reads MNHEY; CDR2 reads SMNVEV (reference sequence). V dropped 2 bases and J dropped 0 bases, with 5 bases sitting between them.

The chain has TRBV5-1 and TRBJ1-6, with 7 nucleotides matching TRBD1. This CDR3 has 16 residues. Germline values: CDR1 SGHRS, CDR2 YFSETQ. Losses at the gene ends were 4 bases for V and 10 bases for J; bases not matched to a gene: 14. The CDR3 reads CASSPMGGQGVSPLHF. CDR3 DNA sequence: TGCGCCAGCAGCCCAATGGGTGGTCAGGGGGTCTCACCCCTCCACTTT.

This chain connects TRBV13 to TRBJ2-2; 7 bases match TRBD1. The trim removed 2 bases at V and 5 bases at J, leaving 5 bases unmatched. The CDR3 contains 15 residues. Germline V gene data show CDR1 as PRHDT and CDR2 as FYEKMQ (reference sequence). The CDR3 DNA reads as TGTGCCAGCAGCTTAAAGTTGACAGGGACCGGGGAGCTGTTTTTT. Residues: CASSLKLTGTGELFF.

This clonotype came up once. J is TRBJ2-7 and V is TRBV30, with D hard to call. The V end lost 0 bases, the J end lost 3 bases, and 9 bases lay between the germline ends. From germline, CDR1 is GTSNPN and CDR2 SVGIG (reference sequence). The CDR3 runs to 13 residues. CDR3 amino acids: CAWSVGSYYEQYF. In nucleotides, the CDR3 is TGTGCCTGGAGTGTAGGGTCCTACTACGAGCAGTACTTC.